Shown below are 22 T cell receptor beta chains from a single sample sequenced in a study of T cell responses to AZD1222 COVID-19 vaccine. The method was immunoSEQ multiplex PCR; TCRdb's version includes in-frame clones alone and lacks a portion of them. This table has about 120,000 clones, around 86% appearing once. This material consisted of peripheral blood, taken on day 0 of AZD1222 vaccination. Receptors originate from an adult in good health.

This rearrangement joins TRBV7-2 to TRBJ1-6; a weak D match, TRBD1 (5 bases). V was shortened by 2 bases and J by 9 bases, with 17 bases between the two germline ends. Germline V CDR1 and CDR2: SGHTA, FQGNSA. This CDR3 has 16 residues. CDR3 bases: TGTGCCAGCAGCTTATACGACAGTGCCGGGGGTTCACCCCTCCACTTT. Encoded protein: CASSLYDSAGGSPLHF.

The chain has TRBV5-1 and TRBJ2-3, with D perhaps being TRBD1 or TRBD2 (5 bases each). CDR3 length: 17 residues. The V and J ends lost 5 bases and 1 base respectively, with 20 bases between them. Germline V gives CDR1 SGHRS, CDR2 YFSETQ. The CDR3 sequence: CASSYSGTGPRTDTQYF. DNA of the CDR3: TGCGCCAGCAGTTACTCCGGGACCGGTCCCCGCACAGATACGCAGTATTTT.

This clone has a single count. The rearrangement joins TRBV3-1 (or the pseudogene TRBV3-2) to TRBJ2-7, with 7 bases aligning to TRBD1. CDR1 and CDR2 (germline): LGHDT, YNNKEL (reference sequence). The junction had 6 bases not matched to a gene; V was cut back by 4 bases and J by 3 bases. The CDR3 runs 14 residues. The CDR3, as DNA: TGTGCCAGCAGCCGAACAGGGACAGACTACGAGCAGTACTTC. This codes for CASSRTGTDYEQYF.

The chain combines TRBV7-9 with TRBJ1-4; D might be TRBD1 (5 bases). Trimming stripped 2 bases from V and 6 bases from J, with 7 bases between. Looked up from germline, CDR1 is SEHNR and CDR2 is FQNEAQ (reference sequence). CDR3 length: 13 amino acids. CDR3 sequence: CASSLRGDEKLFF. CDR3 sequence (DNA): TGTGCCAGCAGCTTACGAGGGGATGAAAAACTGTTTTTT.

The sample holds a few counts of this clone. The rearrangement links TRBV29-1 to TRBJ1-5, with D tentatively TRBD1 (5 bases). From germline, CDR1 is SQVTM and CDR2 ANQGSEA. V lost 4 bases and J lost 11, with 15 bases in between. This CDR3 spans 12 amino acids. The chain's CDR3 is CSVGEAGGAQHF. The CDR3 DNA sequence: TGCAGCGTTGGAGAGGCTGGAGGGGCCCAGCATTTT. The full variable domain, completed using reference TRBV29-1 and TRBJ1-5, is SAVISQKPSRDICQRGTSLTIQCQVDSQVTMMFWYRQQPGQSLTLIATANQGSEATYESGFVIDKFPISRPNLTFSTLTVSNMSPEDSSIYLCSVGEAGGAQHFGDGTRLSIL.

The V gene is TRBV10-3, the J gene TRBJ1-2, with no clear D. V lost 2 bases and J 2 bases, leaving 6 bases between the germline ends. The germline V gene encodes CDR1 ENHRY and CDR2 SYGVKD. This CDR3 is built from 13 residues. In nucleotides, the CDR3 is TGTGCCATCAGTGAGGGGGTCAACTATGGCTACACCTTC. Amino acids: CAISEGVNYGYTF.

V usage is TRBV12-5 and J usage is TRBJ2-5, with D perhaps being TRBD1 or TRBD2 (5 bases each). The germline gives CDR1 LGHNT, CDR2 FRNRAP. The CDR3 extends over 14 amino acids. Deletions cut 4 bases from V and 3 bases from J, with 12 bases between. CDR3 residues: CASGWDLREETQYF. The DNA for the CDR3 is TGTGCTAGTGGTTGGGACCTCCGTGAAGAGACCCAGTACTTC. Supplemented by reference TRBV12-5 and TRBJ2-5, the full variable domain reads DARVTQTPRHKVTEMGQEVTMRCQPILGHNTVFWYRQTMMQGLELLAYFRNRAPLDDSGMPKDRFSAEMPDATLATLKIQPSEPRDSAVYFCASGWDLREETQYFGPGTRLLVL.

CDR3 nucleotide sequence: TGCAGTGCTAGACCGAACACTGAAGCTTTCTTT. Protein product: CSARPNTEAFF. V is TRBV20-1 and J is TRBJ1-1; D not resolved. The V end was cut by 2 bases, the J end by 1 base, with 2 bases between. CDR1 DFQATT and CDR2 SNEGSKA come from the germline V gene (reference sequence). This CDR3 region has 11 residues.

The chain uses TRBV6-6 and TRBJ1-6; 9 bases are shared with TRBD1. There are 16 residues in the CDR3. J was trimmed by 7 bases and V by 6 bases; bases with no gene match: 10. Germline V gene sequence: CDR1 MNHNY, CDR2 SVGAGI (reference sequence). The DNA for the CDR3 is TGTGCCAGCAGGAGCTCGACAGGGGGACGCAATTCACCCCTCCACTTT. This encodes CASRSSTGGRNSPLHF.

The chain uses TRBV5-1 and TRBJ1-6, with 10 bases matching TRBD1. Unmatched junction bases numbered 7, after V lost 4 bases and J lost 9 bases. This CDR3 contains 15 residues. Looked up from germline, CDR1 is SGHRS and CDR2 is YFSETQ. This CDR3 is CASSAATGGGSPLHF. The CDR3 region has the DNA TGCGCCAGCAGCGCCGCGACAGGGGGCGGTTCACCCCTCCACTTT.

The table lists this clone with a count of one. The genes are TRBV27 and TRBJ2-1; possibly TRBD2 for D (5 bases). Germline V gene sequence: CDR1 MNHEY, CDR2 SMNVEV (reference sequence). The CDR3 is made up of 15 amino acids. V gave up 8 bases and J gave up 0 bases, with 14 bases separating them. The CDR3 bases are TGTGCCAGCGCGGGCTGGGAGAGCTCCTACAATGAGCAGTTCTTC. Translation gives CASAGWESSYNEQFF.

The CDR3 loop is CASSLGIQGEKLFF. The DNA of the CDR3 is TGTGCCAGCAGCTTAGGGATACAGGGTGAAAAACTGTTTTTT. This chain uses TRBV7-2 with TRBJ1-4; TRBD1 is a possible D gene (6 bases). With 1 base removed from V and 7 bases from J, the gap between germline ends came to 10 bases. The CDR3 is 14 amino acids. From germline, CDR1 is SGHTA and CDR2 FQGNSA.

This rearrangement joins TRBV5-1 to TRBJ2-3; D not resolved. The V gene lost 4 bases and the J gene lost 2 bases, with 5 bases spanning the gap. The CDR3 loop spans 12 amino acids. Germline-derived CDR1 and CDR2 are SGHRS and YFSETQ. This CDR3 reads CASSASTDTQYF. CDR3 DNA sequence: TGCGCCAGCAGCGCCTCCACAGATACGCAGTATTTT.

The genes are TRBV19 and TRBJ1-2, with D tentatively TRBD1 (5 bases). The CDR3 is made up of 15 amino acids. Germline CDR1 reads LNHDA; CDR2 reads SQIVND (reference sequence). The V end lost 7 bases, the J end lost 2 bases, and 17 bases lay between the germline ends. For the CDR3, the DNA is TGTGCCAGTAACCGAGATAACAGGAGAAACTATGGCTACACCTTC. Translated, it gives CASNRDNRRNYGYTF.

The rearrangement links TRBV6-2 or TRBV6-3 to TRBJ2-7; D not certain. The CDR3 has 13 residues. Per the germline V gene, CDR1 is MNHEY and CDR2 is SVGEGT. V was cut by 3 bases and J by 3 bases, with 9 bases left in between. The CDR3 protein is CASSYHKNYEQYF. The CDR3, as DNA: TGTGCCAGCAGTTATCACAAGAACTACGAGCAGTACTTC.

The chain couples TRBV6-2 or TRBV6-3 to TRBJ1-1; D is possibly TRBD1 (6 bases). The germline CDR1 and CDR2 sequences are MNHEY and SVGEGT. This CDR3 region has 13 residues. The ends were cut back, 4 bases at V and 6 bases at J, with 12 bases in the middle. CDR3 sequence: CASSLQGRAEAFF. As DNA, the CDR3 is TGTGCCAGCAGTTTACAGGGCAGGGCTGAAGCTTTCTTT.

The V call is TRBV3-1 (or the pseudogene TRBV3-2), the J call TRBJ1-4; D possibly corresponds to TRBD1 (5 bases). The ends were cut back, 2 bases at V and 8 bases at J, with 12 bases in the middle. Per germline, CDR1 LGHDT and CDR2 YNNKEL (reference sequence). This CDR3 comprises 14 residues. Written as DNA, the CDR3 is TGTGCCAGCAGCCAACCAGGGAATGAGGAAAAACTGTTTTTT. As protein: CASSQPGNEEKLFF.

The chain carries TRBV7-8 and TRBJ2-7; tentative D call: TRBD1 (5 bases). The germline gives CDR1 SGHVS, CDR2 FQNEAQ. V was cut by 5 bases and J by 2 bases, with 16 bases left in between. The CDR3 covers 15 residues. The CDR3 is CASSRGPDKPYEQYF. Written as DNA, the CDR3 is TGTGCCAGCAGCCGAGGCCCGGACAAACCCTACGAGCAGTACTTC. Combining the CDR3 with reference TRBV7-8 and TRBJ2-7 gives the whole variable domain GAGVSQSPRYKVAKRGQDVALRCDPISGHVSLFWYQQALGQGPEFLTYFQNEAQLDKSGLPSDRFFAERPEGSVSTLKIQRTQQEDSAVYLCASSRGPDKPYEQYFGPGTRLTVT.

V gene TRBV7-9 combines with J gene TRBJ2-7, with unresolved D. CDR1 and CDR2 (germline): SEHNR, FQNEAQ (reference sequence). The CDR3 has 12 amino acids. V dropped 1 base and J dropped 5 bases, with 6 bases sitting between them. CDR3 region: CASSLEGHEQYF. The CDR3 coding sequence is TGTGCCAGCAGCTTAGAGGGTCACGAGCAGTACTTC. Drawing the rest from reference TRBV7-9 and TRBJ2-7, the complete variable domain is DTGVSQNPRHKITKRGQNVTFRCDPISEHNRLYWYRQTLGQGPEFLTYFQNEAQLEKSRLLSDRFSAERPKGSFSTLEIQRTEQGDSAMYLCASSLEGHEQYFGPGTRLTVT.

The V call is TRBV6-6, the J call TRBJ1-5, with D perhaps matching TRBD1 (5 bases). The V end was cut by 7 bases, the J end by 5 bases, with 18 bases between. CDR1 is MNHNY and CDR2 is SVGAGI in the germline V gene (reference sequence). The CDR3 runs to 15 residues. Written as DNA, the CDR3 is TGTGCCAGCAACCTACTAGGGGCAGCTTATCAGCCCCAGCATTTT. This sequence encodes CASNLLGAAYQPQHF.

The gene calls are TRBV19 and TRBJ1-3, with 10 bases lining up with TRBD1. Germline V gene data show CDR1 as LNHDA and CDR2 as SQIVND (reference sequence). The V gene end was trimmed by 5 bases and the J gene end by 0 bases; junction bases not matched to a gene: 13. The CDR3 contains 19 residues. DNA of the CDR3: TGTGCCAGTAGTCCGACAGGGGGCGACCGCGGATTCTCTGGAAACACCATATATTTT. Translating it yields CASSPTGGDRGFSGNTIYF.

CDR3 sequence reads: CASSRYGPAGPQETQYF. CDR3 sequence (DNA): TGCGCCAGCAGCCGTTACGGACCCGCCGGGCCCCAAGAGACCCAGTACTTC. J is TRBJ2-5 and V is TRBV5-1; D remains ambiguous. Germline V CDR1 and CDR2: SGHRS, YFSETQ. CDR3 length: 17 residues. Trimming removed 4 bases from V and 1 base from J, with 20 bases in between.